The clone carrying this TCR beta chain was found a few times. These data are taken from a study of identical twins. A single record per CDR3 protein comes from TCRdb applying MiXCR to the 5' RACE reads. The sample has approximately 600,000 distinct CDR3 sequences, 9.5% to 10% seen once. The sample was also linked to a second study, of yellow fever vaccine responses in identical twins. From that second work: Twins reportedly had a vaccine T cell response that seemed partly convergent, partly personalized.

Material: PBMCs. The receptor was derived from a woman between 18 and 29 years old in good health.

The CDR3 nucleotides are TGTGCCAGCAGCCAAGGATACCCCGGCCCCGGGGAGCTGTTTTTT. Translating gives CASSQGYPGPGELFF. This chain links TRBV3-1 with TRBJ2-2; D is unclear. The V end lost 1 base, the J end lost 6 bases, and 12 bases lay between the germline ends. This CDR3 is 15 amino acids long. Germline CDR1 is LGHDT and CDR2 is YNNKEL (reference sequence).